Below are 20 T cell receptor beta chains sequenced from a single sample in a study of resident and recirculating memory T cells in vitiligo. Some clones are missing from TCRdb's copy, which holds only in-frame ones; the method was immunoSEQ multiplex PCR. Of roughly 42,000 clones listed, 85% to 95% were seen once; the top ten hold about 4.5%. The sequencing input was blood. The receptors come from a male donor with vitiligo.

This sequence joins TRBV7-9 and TRBJ2-3; TRBD1 matches 9 bases. CDR1 and CDR2 (germline): SEHNR, FQNEAQ (reference sequence). This CDR3 contains 18 residues. The V gene end was trimmed by 2 bases and the J gene end by 4 bases; junction bases not matched to a gene: 13. The CDR3 nucleotides read TGTGCCAGCAGCTTAAGCCCCAGACGGGACAGGGCACCAGATACGCAGTATTTT. It specifies CASSLSPRRDRAPDTQYF.

This chain connects TRBV4-1 to TRBJ1-1; 8 bases fit TRBD1. V was pared by 4 bases and J by 3 bases, with 7 bases of the junction left unmatched. This CDR3 region has 15 residues. The germline CDR1 and CDR2 sequences are MGHRA and YSYEKL. CDR3 in DNA: TGCGCCAGCAGCCCCGACAGGGGCCGGGACACTGAAGCTTTCTTT. Protein: CASSPDRGRDTEAFF.

J is TRBJ1-2 and V is TRBV7-9; no firm D call. Trimming shortened V by 5 bases and J by 6 bases, and 13 bases separated the two germline ends. The V gene's germline CDR1 is SEHNR and CDR2 FQNEAQ (reference sequence). The CDR3 consists of 13 residues. The CDR3 is CASSPWTGDGYTF. For the CDR3, the DNA is TGTGCCAGCAGCCCGTGGACGGGAGATGGCTACACCTTC.

This chain uses TRBV6-1 with TRBJ2-5, with TRBD2 as a possible D gene (6 bases). The CDR3 is made up of 14 amino acids. Between the trimmed V and J ends, which lost 4 bases and 1 base, there was a span of 10 bases. Germline V CDR1 and CDR2: MNHNS, SASEGT. CDR3 in amino acids: CASSGGLVQETQYF. The CDR3 nucleotides read TGTGCCAGCAGTGGGGGACTCGTCCAAGAGACCCAGTACTTC.

The CDR3 DNA reads TGTGCCAGCAGTGAAATTGGCAGGGCTCATAACTATGGCTACACCTTC. It encodes CASSEIGRAHNYGYTF. The chain uses TRBV6-1 and TRBJ1-2; TRBD1 is a possible D gene (5 bases). The CDR3 spans 16 residues. Germline V gives CDR1 MNHNS, CDR2 SASEGT. V gave up 2 bases and J gave up 1 base, with 14 bases separating them.

V usage is TRBV27 and J usage is TRBJ1-2, with TRBD1 matching over 7 bases. Per the germline V gene, CDR1 is MNHEY and CDR2 is SMNVEV (reference sequence). The trim removed 3 bases at V and 6 bases at J, leaving 22 bases unmatched. CDR3 size: 19 residues. CDR3 protein: CASSLMGAVNRGTGDGYTF. DNA of the CDR3: TGTGCCAGCAGTTTGATGGGGGCTGTTAACAGGGGAACCGGGGATGGCTACACCTTC.

This clone was recorded a few times. This chain connects TRBV11-1 to TRBJ1-2, with a tentative D call TRBD1 (6 bases). Per germline, CDR1 SGHAT and CDR2 FQDESV (reference sequence). This CDR3 has 13 amino acids. The V end lost 3 bases, the J end lost 4 bases, and 9 bases lay between the germline ends. The CDR3 nucleotides are TGTGCCAGCAGCTTCGCGACAGGCTATGGCTACACCTTC. It translates to CASSFATGYGYTF.

The J gene is TRBJ1-2, the V gene TRBV9; 7 bases are a match to TRBD1. Trimming cost V 4 bases and J 7 bases; bases outside gene matches: 7. This CDR3 spans 13 amino acids. Germline V CDR1 and CDR2: SGDLS, YYNGEE. The CDR3 is CASSQVAGGGYTF. The CDR3 nucleotides read TGTGCCAGCAGCCAGGTCGCAGGGGGTGGCTACACCTTC.

The chain joins TRBV27 to TRBJ1-1, with no clear D. Germline assignment: CDR1 MNHEY and CDR2 SMNVEV (reference sequence). CDR3 length equals 12 residues. V was pared by 3 bases and J by 4 bases, with 6 bases between. The CDR3 loop reads CASSFYGTEAFF. The CDR3 coding sequence is TGTGCCAGCAGTTTTTACGGCACTGAAGCTTTCTTT.

The V call is TRBV4-2, the J call TRBJ2-1, with TRBD1 identical over 9 bases. V was clipped by 0 bases and J by 3 bases; unmatched bases: 6. Germline values: CDR1 LGHNA, CDR2 YNFKEQ. This CDR3 contains 17 residues. The CDR3 sequence: CASSQEMAGQGYNEQFF. CDR3 nucleotide sequence: TGTGCCAGCAGCCAAGAAATGGCGGGACAGGGCTACAATGAGCAGTTCTTC.

This CDR3 reads CANSGTGPQLNQPQHF. The CDR3 nucleotides are TGTGCCAACTCAGGGACAGGGCCCCAGCTCAATCAGCCCCAGCATTTT. V is TRBV7-2 and J is TRBJ1-5; TRBD1 matches at 9 bases. With 10 bases clipped from V and 3 bases from J, the junction kept 13 bases outside the gene matches. This CDR3 region has 16 residues. Germline CDR1 SGHTA, CDR2 FQGNSA.

The chain employs TRBV7-2 and TRBJ1-3; TRBD1 matches 7 bases. CDR1 and CDR2 from the germline V gene are SGHTA and FQGNSA. V gave up 3 bases and J gave up 4 bases; unmatched junction bases: 9. The CDR3 spans 16 residues. DNA for the CDR3: TGTGCCAGCAGCTTCGGCAGGGGGGTCGACGGAAACACCATATATTTT. Its translation: CASSFGRGVDGNTIYF.

The J gene is TRBJ2-3, the V gene TRBV9; TRBD2 matches 8 bases. This CDR3 contains 17 residues. Germline CDR1 and CDR2: SGDLS and YYNGEE. Trimming at V came to 0 bases and at J to 1 base, leaving 7 bases not matched to a gene. The CDR3 sequence: CASSVAVSGVGTDTQYF. CDR3 bases: TGTGCCAGCAGCGTAGCTGTTAGCGGGGTCGGCACAGATACGCAGTATTTT.

For the CDR3, the DNA is TGTGCCTGGAGCCTGACAGGGCGAGCGAGACTTTATGGCTACACCTTC. Its translation is CAWSLTGRARLYGYTF. The chain combines TRBV30 with TRBJ1-2; TRBD1 agrees at 7 bases. V was pared by 3 bases and J by 5 bases, with 15 bases of the junction left unmatched. The CDR3 loop spans 16 amino acids. From germline, CDR1 is GTSNPN and CDR2 SVGIG (reference sequence). The full variable domain, in which reference TRBV30 and TRBJ1-2 provide the parts outside the CDR3, is SQTIHQWPATLVQPVGSPLSLECTVEGTSNPNLYWYRQAAGRGLQLLFYSVGIGQISSEVPQNLSASRPQDRQFILSSKKLLLSDSGFYLCAWSLTGRARLYGYTFGSGTRLTVV.

The chain couples TRBV14 to TRBJ2-1; a weak D match, TRBD2 (7 bases). Germline loops: CDR1 SGHDN, CDR2 FVKESK. V was clipped by 1 base and J by 7 bases, with 14 bases between them. The CDR3 runs to 15 residues. The CDR3 DNA reads as TGTGCCAGCAGCCAAGGCCGGGGGGCGCGAAATGAGCAGTTCTTC. Translation gives CASSQGRGARNEQFF.

This chain links TRBV7-3 with TRBJ2-2; 11 nucleotides match TRBD2. The germline V gene encodes CDR1 SGHTA and CDR2 FQGTGA. The CDR3 is 15 amino acids. J was trimmed by 4 bases and V by 6 bases; bases with no gene match: 4. The CDR3 bases are TGTGCCAGCAGTTTTAGCGGGGGGGGCACCGGGGAGCTGTTTTTT. Residues: CASSFSGGGTGELFF.

The chain recombines TRBV14 with TRBJ2-1; tentative D call: TRBD1 (6 bases). Between the trimmed V and J ends, which lost 0 bases and 13 bases, there was a span of 13 bases. Germline V CDR1 and CDR2: SGHDN, FVKESK. This CDR3 comprises 13 residues. The CDR3 DNA reads TGTGCCAGCAGCCAAGATTGGTGGGACACCCAGTTCTTC. It codes for CASSQDWWDTQFF.

CDR3 coding DNA: TGTGCCAGCAGCTTCAACAATGAGCAGTTCTTC. Protein: CASSFNNEQFF. This rearrangement joins TRBV7-9 to TRBJ2-1; D not certain. The CDR3 is made up of 11 amino acids. In germline, CDR1 is SEHNR, CDR2 FQNEAQ (reference sequence). The V gene lost 3 bases and the J gene lost 5 bases, with 2 bases spanning the gap.

A single count supports this clone. The V and J genes are TRBV19 and TRBJ2-5; 7 bases align to TRBD2. Looked up from germline, CDR1 is LNHDA and CDR2 is SQIVND (reference sequence). The CDR3 covers 13 residues. J gave up 4 bases and V 3 bases, and 2 bases lay outside the gene matches. CDR3 bases: TGTGCCAGTAGTATCAGGGAGGGAGAGACCCAGTACTTC. Translating it yields CASSIREGETQYF.

V gene TRBV7-3 combines with J gene TRBJ2-3, with D possibly being TRBD1 (7 bases). The CDR3 has 13 amino acids. V lost 5 bases to trimming and J lost 6 bases, with 12 bases between them. The germline V gene has CDR1 SGHTA and CDR2 FQGTGA. The CDR3 is CASSATGRDTQYF. CDR3 nucleotide sequence: TGTGCCAGCAGCGCGACAGGGAGGGATACGCAGTATTTT.